What follows are 14 T cell receptor beta chains derived from one specimen sequenced in a study of blood T cell repertoires in COVID-19. This table comes from immunoSEQ multiplex PCR, and its TCRdb copy is limited to in-frame clones, with some not included. The sample has more than 250,000 clones; around four fifths are singletons. Source material: peripheral blood. These receptor sequences come from a woman aged 45-59 years with acute or convalescent COVID-19.

This chain joins TRBV19 and TRBJ2-2; D is perhaps TRBD2 (5 bases). From germline, CDR1 is LNHDA and CDR2 SQIVND (reference sequence). This CDR3 contains 16 residues. V lost 7 bases and J 0 bases, leaving 15 bases between the germline ends. The chain's CDR3 is CASNGAAVANTGELFF. CDR3 DNA: TGTGCCAGTAACGGTGCAGCGGTCGCGAACACCGGGGAGCTGTTTTTT.

V is TRBV19 and J is TRBJ1-6, with unresolved D. Trimming shortened V by 3 bases and J by 0 bases, and 12 bases separated the two germline ends. Germline CDR1 reads LNHDA; CDR2 reads SQIVND (reference sequence). The CDR3 has 17 residues. In DNA form, the CDR3 reads TGTGCCAGTAGTATCATGGTTGGCAGCTCCTATAATTCACCCCTCCACTTT. It yields the protein CASSIMVGSSYNSPLHF. Full variable domain (rest looked up from reference TRBV19 and TRBJ1-6): DGGITQSPKYLFRKEGQNVTLSCEQNLNHDAMYWYRQDPGQGLRLIYYSQIVNDFQKGDIAEGYSVSREKKESFPLTVTSAQKNPTAFYLCASSIMVGSSYNSPLHFGNGTRLTVT.

The chain joins TRBV2 to TRBJ1-1, with 10 bases fitting TRBD1. CDR3 length: 14 amino acids. Germline-derived CDR1 and CDR2 are SNHLY and FYNNEI. The V segment lost 6 bases and the J segment 7 bases; nucleotides outside the gene matches: 8. The CDR3 DNA is TGTGCCAGCAGACCGACAGGGGGCTGGGATGAAGCTTTCTTT. Encoded protein: CASRPTGGWDEAFF.

This clone was seen more than once but under ten times. V usage is TRBV24-1 and J usage is TRBJ1-5, with D possibly TRBD1 on 6 matching bases. CDR3 size: 14 residues. V shed 7 bases and J shed 9 bases, with 18 bases lying between them. Germline CDR1 reads KGHDR; CDR2 reads SFDVKD. CDR3 region: CATSNNRALGPQHF. The CDR3 nucleotides read TGTGCCACCAGCAACAACAGGGCCCTCGGGCCCCAGCATTTT.

V and J are TRBV29-1 and TRBJ1-2; no reliable D call. Germline V gene data show CDR1 as SQVTM and CDR2 as ANQGSEA. V was cut by 6 bases and J by 8 bases, with 13 bases left in between. This CDR3 spans 11 amino acids. The CDR3 sequence is CSVGGLKGYTF. DNA for the CDR3: TGCAGCGTCGGAGGGCTTAAGGGCTACACCTTC. Full variable domain (outside the CDR3, taken from reference TRBV29-1 and TRBJ1-2): SAVISQKPSRDICQRGTSLTIQCQVDSQVTMMFWYRQQPGQSLTLIATANQGSEATYESGFVIDKFPISRPNLTFSTLTVSNMSPEDSSIYLCSVGGLKGYTFGSGTRLTVV.

This clone was seen only a few times. The chain employs TRBV2 and TRBJ2-7; D remains unclear. Germline CDR1 reads SNHLY; CDR2 reads FYNNEI. This CDR3 is 13 amino acids long. Trimming removed 0 bases at V and 8 bases at J, with 11 bases between. The CDR3, as DNA: TGTGCCAGCAGTGAAGCGCTTGTGGCACAGCAGTACGTC. Translating it yields CASSEALVAQQYV.

This clone was recorded only once. The genes are TRBV9 and TRBJ1-3; D is perhaps TRBD1 (5 bases). V was shortened by 4 bases and J by 0 bases, with 11 bases between the two germline ends. The CDR3 runs 15 residues. Germline V gene data show CDR1 as SGDLS and CDR2 as YYNGEE. The CDR3 protein is CASSLSTGSGNTIYF. The DNA of the CDR3 is TGTGCCAGCAGCCTGAGTACAGGCTCTGGAAACACCATATATTTT.

This chain connects TRBV5-1 to TRBJ2-2, with TRBD1 matching 10 bases. The CDR3 runs to 16 residues. The germline V gene has CDR1 SGHRS and CDR2 YFSETQ. V lost 5 bases, J lost 3 bases, and 7 bases stayed unmatched. This CDR3 is CASRYPGTGDTGELFF. The CDR3 bases are TGCGCCAGCAGGTACCCCGGGACAGGGGACACCGGGGAGCTGTTTTTT.

This chain uses TRBV5-6 with TRBJ2-5; 11 nucleotides agree with TRBD1. V was clipped by 2 bases and J by 2 bases; unmatched bases: 5. The CDR3 has 16 amino acids. The germline V gene encodes CDR1 SGHDT and CDR2 YYEEEE. The CDR3 coding sequence is TGTGCCAGCAGCTTCCCCGGGACAGGGGGGCAAGAGACCCAGTACTTC. Its protein product is CASSFPGTGGQETQYF.

This chain links TRBV7-2 with TRBJ2-3; 9 bases fit TRBD1. The germline gives CDR1 SGHTA, CDR2 FQGNSA. Germline trimming cut 7 bases from V and 2 bases from J; bases unmatched to any gene: 4. The CDR3 has 14 residues. CDR3 nucleotides: TGTGCCAGCAAGCGGACAGGGGACACAGATACGCAGTATTTT. Translated: CASKRTGDTDTQYF. Looking up the rest from reference TRBV7-2 and TRBJ2-3 gives the full variable domain: GAGVSQSPSNKVTEKGKDVELRCDPISGHTALYWYRQSLGQGLEFLIYFQGNSAPDKSGLPSDRFSAERTGGSVSTLTIQRTQQEDSAVYLCASKRTGDTDTQYFGPGTRLTVL.

The chain couples TRBV9 to TRBJ2-1, with 7 bases matching TRBD2. The CDR3 extends over 14 amino acids. Germline CDR1 is SGDLS and CDR2 is YYNGEE. The J segment lost 6 bases and the V segment lost 3 bases, leaving 6 bases of the junction unmatched. The CDR3 region is CASSATGTINEQFF. CDR3 sequence (DNA): TGTGCCAGCAGCGCCACCGGGACTATCAATGAGCAGTTCTTC.

The chain is built from TRBV30 and TRBJ1-3; a weak D match, TRBD1 (5 bases). V gave up 0 bases and J gave up 8 bases, with 11 bases separating them. The CDR3 consists of 13 residues. Germline V gives CDR1 GTSNPN, CDR2 SVGIG (reference sequence). The CDR3 region is CAWSVQGADTIYF. The CDR3 DNA follows: TGTGCCTGGAGTGTTCAAGGGGCGGACACCATATATTTT.

This rearrangement joins TRBV5-1 to TRBJ1-3; no clear D. Per germline, CDR1 SGHRS and CDR2 YFSETQ. V lost 4 bases to trimming and J lost 3 bases, with 14 bases between them. The CDR3 covers 15 residues. The CDR3 DNA reads TGCGCCAGCAGCCCCGGCGGAGGCGTTGGAAACACCATATATTTT. Its protein product is CASSPGGGVGNTIYF.

The rearrangement links TRBV3-1 (or the pseudogene TRBV3-2) to TRBJ1-2; TRBD1 agrees at 7 bases. The CDR3 covers 13 residues. Germline trimming cut 3 bases from V and 8 bases from J; bases unmatched to any gene: 6. The germline CDR1 and CDR2 sequences are LGHDT and YNNKEL (reference sequence). DNA for the CDR3: TGTGCCAGCAGCCACCACAGGGGTGGCGGCTACACCTTC. This sequence encodes CASSHHRGGGYTF.